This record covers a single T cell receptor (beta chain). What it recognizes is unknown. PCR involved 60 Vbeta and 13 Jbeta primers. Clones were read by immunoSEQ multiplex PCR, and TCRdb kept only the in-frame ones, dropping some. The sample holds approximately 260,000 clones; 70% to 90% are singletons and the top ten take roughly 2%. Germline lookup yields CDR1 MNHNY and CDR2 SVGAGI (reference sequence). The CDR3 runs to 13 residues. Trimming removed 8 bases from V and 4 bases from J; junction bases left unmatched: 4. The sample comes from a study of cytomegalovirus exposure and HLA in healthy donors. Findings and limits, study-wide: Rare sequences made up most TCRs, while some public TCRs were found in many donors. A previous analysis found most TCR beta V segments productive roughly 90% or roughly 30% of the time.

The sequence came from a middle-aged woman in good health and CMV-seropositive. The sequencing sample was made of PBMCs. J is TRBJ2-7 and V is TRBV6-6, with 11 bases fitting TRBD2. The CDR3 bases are TGTGCCAGCCAAACTAGCGGGAGATACGAGCAGTACTTC. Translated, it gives CASQTSGRYEQYF.